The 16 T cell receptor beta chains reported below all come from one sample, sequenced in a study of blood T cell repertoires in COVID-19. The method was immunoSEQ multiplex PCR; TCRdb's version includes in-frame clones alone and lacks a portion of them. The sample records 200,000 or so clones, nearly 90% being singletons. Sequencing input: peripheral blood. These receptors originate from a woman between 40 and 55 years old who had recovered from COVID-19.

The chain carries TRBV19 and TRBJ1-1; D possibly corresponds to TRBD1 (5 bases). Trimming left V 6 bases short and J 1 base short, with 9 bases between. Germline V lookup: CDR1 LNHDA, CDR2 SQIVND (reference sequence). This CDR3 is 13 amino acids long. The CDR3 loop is CASSDTGNTEAFF. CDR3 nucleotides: TGTGCCAGTAGCGACACAGGGAACACTGAAGCTTTCTTT.

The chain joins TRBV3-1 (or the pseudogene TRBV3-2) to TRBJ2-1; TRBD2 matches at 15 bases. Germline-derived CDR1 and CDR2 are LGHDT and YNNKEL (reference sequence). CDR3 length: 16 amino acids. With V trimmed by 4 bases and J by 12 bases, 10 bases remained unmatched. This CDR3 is CASSLKGLAGGGVQFF. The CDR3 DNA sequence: TGTGCCAGCAGCCTAAAGGGACTAGCGGGAGGTGGTGTGCAGTTCTTC.

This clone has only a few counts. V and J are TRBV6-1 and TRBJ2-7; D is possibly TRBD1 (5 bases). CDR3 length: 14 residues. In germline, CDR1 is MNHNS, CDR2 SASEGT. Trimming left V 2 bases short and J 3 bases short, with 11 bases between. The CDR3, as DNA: TGTGCCAGCAGTGAATCACAGGAGTTCTACGAGCAGTACTTC. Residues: CASSESQEFYEQYF.

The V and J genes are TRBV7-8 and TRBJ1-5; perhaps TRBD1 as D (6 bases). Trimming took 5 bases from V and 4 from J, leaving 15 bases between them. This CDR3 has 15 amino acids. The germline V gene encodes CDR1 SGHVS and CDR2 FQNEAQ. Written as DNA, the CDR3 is TGTGCCAGCAGCGCCCTGACAGGCCAGAATCAGCCCCAGCATTTT. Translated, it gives CASSALTGQNQPQHF. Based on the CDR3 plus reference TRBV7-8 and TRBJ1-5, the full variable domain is GAGVSQSPRYKVAKRGQDVALRCDPISGHVSLFWYQQALGQGPEFLTYFQNEAQLDKSGLPSDRFFAERPEGSVSTLKIQRTQQEDSAVYLCASSALTGQNQPQHFGDGTRLSIL.

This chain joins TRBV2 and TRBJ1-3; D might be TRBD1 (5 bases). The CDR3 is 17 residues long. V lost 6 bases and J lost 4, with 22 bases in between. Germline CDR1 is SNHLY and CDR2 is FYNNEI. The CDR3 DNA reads TGTGCCAGCAGCGTACCTGGAGGGCAGGGTCTCGGAAACACCATATATTTT. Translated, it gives CASSVPGGQGLGNTIYF.

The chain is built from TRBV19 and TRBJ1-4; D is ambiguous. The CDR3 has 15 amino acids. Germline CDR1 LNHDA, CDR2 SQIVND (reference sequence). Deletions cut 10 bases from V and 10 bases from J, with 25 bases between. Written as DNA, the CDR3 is TGTGCCACAACCAAAGCGGCGGGGAGCGTTGGAAAACTGTTTTTT. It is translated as CATTKAAGSVGKLFF.

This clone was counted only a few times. The CDR3 DNA sequence: TGTGCCAGCAGCTTGATGGCGGGAGGGCCCGGGGAGACCCAGTACTTC. Its translation: CASSLMAGGPGETQYF. The chain combines TRBV7-2 with TRBJ2-5; 9 nucleotides agree with TRBD2. This CDR3 spans 16 amino acids. Germline-derived CDR1 and CDR2 are SGHTA and FQGNSA. Trimming removed 3 bases from V and 5 bases from J; junction bases left unmatched: 10.

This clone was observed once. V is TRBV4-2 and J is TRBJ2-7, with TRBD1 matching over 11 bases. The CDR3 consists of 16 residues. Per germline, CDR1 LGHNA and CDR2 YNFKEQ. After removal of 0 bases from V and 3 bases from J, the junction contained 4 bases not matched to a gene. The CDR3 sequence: CASSQEAGTGGYEQYF. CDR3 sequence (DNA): TGTGCCAGCAGCCAAGAGGCCGGGACAGGGGGCTACGAGCAGTACTTC.

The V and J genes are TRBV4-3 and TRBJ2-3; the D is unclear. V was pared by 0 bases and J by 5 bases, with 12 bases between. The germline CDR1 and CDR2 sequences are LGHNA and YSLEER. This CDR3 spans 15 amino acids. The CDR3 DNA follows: TGCGCCAGCAGCCAAGACTTAGGTCCGGGAGATACGCAGTATTTT. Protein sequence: CASSQDLGPGDTQYF.

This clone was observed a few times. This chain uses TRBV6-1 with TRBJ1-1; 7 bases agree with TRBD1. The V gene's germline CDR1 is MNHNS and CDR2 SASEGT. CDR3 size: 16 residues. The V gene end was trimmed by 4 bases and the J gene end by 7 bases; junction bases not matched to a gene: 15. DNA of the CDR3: TGTGCCAGCAGTGCCGACAGGGCGCCCTCGGGATATGAAGCTTTCTTT. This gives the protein CASSADRAPSGYEAFF.

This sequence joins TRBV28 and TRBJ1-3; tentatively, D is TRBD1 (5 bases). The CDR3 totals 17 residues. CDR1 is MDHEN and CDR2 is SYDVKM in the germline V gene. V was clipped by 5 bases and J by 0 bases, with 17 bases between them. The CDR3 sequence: CASSGWTLKASGNTIYF. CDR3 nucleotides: TGTGCCAGCAGTGGGTGGACACTTAAGGCCTCTGGAAACACCATATATTTT.

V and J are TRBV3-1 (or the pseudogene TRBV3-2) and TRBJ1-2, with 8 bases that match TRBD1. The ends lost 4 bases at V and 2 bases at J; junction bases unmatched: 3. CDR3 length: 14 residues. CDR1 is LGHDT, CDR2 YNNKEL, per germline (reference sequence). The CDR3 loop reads CASSLQGGNYGYTF. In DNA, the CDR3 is TGTGCCAGCAGCCTACAGGGGGGGAACTATGGCTACACCTTC.

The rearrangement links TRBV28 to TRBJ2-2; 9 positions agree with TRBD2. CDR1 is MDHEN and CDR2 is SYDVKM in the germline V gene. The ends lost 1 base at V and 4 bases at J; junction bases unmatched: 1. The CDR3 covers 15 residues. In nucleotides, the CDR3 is TGTGCCAGCAGTTTATTAGCGGGGGTCACCGGGGAGCTGTTTTTT. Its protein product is CASSLLAGVTGELFF.

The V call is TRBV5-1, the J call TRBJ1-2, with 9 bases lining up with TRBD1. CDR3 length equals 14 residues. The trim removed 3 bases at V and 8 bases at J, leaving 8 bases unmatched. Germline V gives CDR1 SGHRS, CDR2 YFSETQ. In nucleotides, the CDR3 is TGCGCCAGCAGCTCGCCGGGACAGGGCATCGGCTACACCTTC. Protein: CASSSPGQGIGYTF. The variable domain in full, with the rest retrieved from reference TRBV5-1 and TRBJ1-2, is KAGVTQTPRYLIKTRGQQVTLSCSPISGHRSVSWYQQTPGQGLQFLFEYFSETQRNKGNFPGRFSGRQFSNSRSEMNVSTLELGDSALYLCASSSPGQGIGYTFGSGTRLTVV.

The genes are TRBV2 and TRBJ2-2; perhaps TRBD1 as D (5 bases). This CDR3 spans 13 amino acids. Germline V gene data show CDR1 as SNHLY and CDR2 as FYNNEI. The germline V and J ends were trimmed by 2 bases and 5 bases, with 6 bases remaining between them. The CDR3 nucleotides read TGTGCCAGCAGTGAACAGGGAACCGGGGAGCTGTTTTTT. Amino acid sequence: CASSEQGTGELFF.

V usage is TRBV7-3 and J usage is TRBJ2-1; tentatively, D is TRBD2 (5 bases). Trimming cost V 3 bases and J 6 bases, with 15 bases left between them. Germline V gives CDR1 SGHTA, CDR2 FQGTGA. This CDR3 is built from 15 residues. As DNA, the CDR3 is TGTGCCAGCAGCTTGGGTCCAGCGGCAATCAATGAGCAGTTCTTC. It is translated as CASSLGPAAINEQFF. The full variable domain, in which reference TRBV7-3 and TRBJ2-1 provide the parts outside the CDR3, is GAGVSQTPSNKVTEKGKYVELRCDPISGHTALYWYRQSLGQGPEFLIYFQGTGAADDSGLPNDRFFAVRPEGSVSTLKIQRTERGDSAVYLCASSLGPAAINEQFFGPGTRLTVL.